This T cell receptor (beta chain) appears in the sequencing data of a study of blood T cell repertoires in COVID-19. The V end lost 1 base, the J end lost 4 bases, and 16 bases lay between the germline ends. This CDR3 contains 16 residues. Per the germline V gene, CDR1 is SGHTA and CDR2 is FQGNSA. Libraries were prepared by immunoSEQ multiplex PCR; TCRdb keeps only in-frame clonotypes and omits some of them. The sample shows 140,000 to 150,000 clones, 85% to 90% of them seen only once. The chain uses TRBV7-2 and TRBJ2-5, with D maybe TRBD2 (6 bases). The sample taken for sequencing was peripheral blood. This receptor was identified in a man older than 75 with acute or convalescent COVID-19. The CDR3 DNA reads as TGTGCCAGCAGCTTAGTTGTGACAGAGACTAGAGAGACCCAGTACTTC. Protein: CASSLVVTETRETQYF.